The rows below give T cell receptor beta chains drawn from one sample of a study of cytomegalovirus exposure and HLA in healthy donors. Sequencing was performed with immunoSEQ multiplex PCR; in TCRdb, only in-frame clones are kept and a portion is missing. Of some 110,000 clones listed, approximately 76% are singletons. Sequencing was carried out using PBMCs. These receptors all come from a man in his forties or fifties in good health and CMV-seropositive. Each CDR3 is given with its conserved first and last residue. D genes are given only for firm matches. Rows may omit the clone size; those that give it use once, few, many or a size class.

v_gene,j_gene,abundance,d_gene,CDR3nt,CDR3aa
TRBV9,TRBJ2-7,NA,NA,TGTGCCAGCAGCGTAGGGCCCAGAAACTACGAGCAGTACTTC,CASSVGPRNYEQYF
TRBV6-6,TRBJ2-7,NA,NA,TGTGCCAGCAGTTACCCCACAGGGCCTCTCTACGAGCAGTACTTC,CASSYPTGPLYEQYF
TRBV28,TRBJ1-3,NA,NA,TGTGCCAGCAGTTTGGGGGGGAGGGGGATCTCTGGAAACACCATATATTTT,CASSLGGRGISGNTIYF
TRBV18,TRBJ1-6,NA,TRBD1,TGTGCCAGCTCACCACGTCCCGACAGGGGTAATTCACCCCTCCACTTT,CASSPRPDRGNSPLHF
TRBV27,TRBJ1-1,NA,TRBD1,TGTGCCAGCAGTCACCTCCGAGGGGGCGTCGTTGAAGCTTTCTTT,CASSHLRGGVVEAFF
TRBV14,TRBJ2-5,NA,NA,TGTGCCAGCAGCCAAGAAGAGCGAGGAGAGACCCAGTACTTC,CASSQEERGETQYF
TRBV6-5,TRBJ1-5,NA,NA,TGTGCCAGCAGCCTTTACCCAGGTCAGCCCCAGCATTTT,CASSLYPGQPQHF
TRBV18,TRBJ1-5,NA,NA,TGTGCCAGCTCACAATTGCCAAGCGGCAATCAGCCCCAGCATTTT,CASSQLPSGNQPQHF
TRBV6-5,TRBJ2-5,NA,TRBD2,TGTGCCAGCAGTTCGGGACTAGCGGGGGTAAAGGAGACCCAGTACTTC,CASSSGLAGVKETQYF
TRBV7-9,TRBJ1-1,NA,NA,TGTGCCAGCAGCCCTGGAGGGCATGAAGCTTTCTTT,CASSPGGHEAFF
TRBV7-9,TRBJ1-1,NA,NA,TGTGCCAGCAGCTTAGTCTTGAACACTGAAGCTTTCTTT,CASSLVLNTEAFF
TRBV4-1,TRBJ1-5,NA,NA,TGCGCCAGCAGCCAACTCATAGGAGGTTATAGCAATCAGCCCCAGCATTTT,CASSQLIGGYSNQPQHF
TRBV12-5,TRBJ1-2,NA,NA,TGTGCTAGTGCCCGAGGAGGAAACTATGGCTACACCTTC,CASARGGNYGYTF
TRBV10-2,TRBJ1-4,NA,NA,TGCGCCAGCAGTGAGTCGGGCAGCCCTGATGAAAAACTGTTTTTT,CASSESGSPDEKLFF
TRBV27,TRBJ1-2,NA,TRBD1,TGTGCCAGCAGCCCCAGGGGGGATGGCTACACCTTC,CASSPRGDGYTF
TRBV28,TRBJ2-7,NA,NA,TGTGCCAGCAGTTTTTACGGGAGTAGGAACGAGCAGTACTTC,CASSFYGSRNEQYF
TRBV5-6,TRBJ2-7,NA,TRBD2,TGTGCCAGCAGCTTGGAGCGGGGGCTCGAGCAGTACTTC,CASSLERGLEQYF
TRBV10-2,TRBJ2-1,few,TRBD2,TGCGCCACCACCCCTACTAGCGGCTTAAGCTCCTACAATGAGCAGTTCTTC,CATTPTSGLSSYNEQFF
TRBV7-2,TRBJ1-6,NA,NA,TGTGCCAGCAGCCCTCAAAGGACACCAAATTCACCCCTCCACTTT,CASSPQRTPNSPLHF
TRBV29-1,TRBJ1-5,NA,NA,TGCAGCGTTGGACAGAATAGCAATCAGCCCCAGCATTTT,CSVGQNSNQPQHF
TRBV13,TRBJ2-1,NA,TRBD2,TGTGCCAGCAGCTTAGGCCTAGCGGGGGCCGGGGATGAGCAGTTCTTC,CASSLGLAGAGDEQFF
TRBV10-3,TRBJ1-2,NA,NA,TGTGCCATCAGTGACCTAGGGAGAGGAATTAACTATGGCTACACCTTC,CAISDLGRGINYGYTF
TRBV7-2,TRBJ1-1,NA,NA,TGTGCCAGCAGCCCACCTCGGGTAGGCACTGAAGCTTTCTTT,CASSPPRVGTEAFF
TRBV23-1,TRBJ2-7,few,TRBD1,TGCGCCAGCACTCTGGGACAGAGGAAGTCCTACGAGCAGTACTTC,CASTLGQRKSYEQYF
TRBV6-1,TRBJ2-7,NA,TRBD1,TGTGCCAGCAAGGGACGACAGGGGTCGTCCGAGCAGTACTTC,CASKGRQGSSEQYF
TRBV28,TRBJ2-7,NA,TRBD2,TGTGCCAGCAGTGGACGGGACTACCTCCCCTACGAGCAGTACTTC,CASSGRDYLPYEQYF
TRBV9,TRBJ1-1,NA,TRBD1,TGTGCCAGCAGCGTAGTGGGGACAGGGAACACTGAAGCTTTCTTT,CASSVVGTGNTEAFF
TRBV4-2,TRBJ1-2,NA,NA,TGTGCCAGCAGCCAAGACGAGGGAGCCTACTATGGCTACACCTTC,CASSQDEGAYYGYTF
TRBV28,TRBJ2-3,NA,NA,TGTGCCATCTCCCTCGGGTTAGCGCAGTATTTT,CAISLGLAQYF
TRBV5-1,TRBJ2-7,few,TRBD2,TGCGCCACCTCGTTCGGTGGCGGGAGGGCCTCCGAGCAGTACTTC,CATSFGGGRASEQYF
TRBV18,TRBJ2-1,NA,TRBD1,TGTGCCAGCTCATTCGGCTCGACAGGGGAGCAGTTCTTC,CASSFGSTGEQFF
TRBV11-2,TRBJ2-2,NA,TRBD2,TGTGCCAGCAGCTCGCCGGGACTAGGTGACACCGGGGAGCTGTTTTTT,CASSSPGLGDTGELFF
TRBV7-2,TRBJ2-1,NA,TRBD1,TGTGCCAGCAGCTTAGGAGGGGGCCTATACAATGAGCAGTTCTTC,CASSLGGGLYNEQFF
TRBV7-2,TRBJ2-7,NA,NA,TGTGCCAGCAGCCCTACCCGCGGGCGGGAGCAGTACTTC,CASSPTRGREQYF
TRBV7-7,TRBJ2-1,NA,NA,TGTGCCAGCAGCGTGGCGGGATTCGTCTCCTACAATGAGCAGTTCTTC,CASSVAGFVSYNEQFF
TRBV14,TRBJ2-2,NA,NA,TGTGCCAGCAGCATACAGGGACCCAGGGCCGGGGAGCTGTTTTTT,CASSIQGPRAGELFF
TRBV6-5,TRBJ1-5,NA,NA,TGTGCCAGCAGGGGGGGTAGGGGAGGACGTTCGGCCCAGCATTTT,CASRGGRGGRSAQHF
TRBV4-1,TRBJ1-2,NA,TRBD1,TGCGCCAGCAGCCCAGGTCCTGGCAGGGGGAACTATGGCTACACCTTC,CASSPGPGRGNYGYTF
TRBV7-6,TRBJ2-3,once,TRBD2,TGTGCCAGCAGCTTAATGTTAGGAAGCGGGGGGGCCGGTACGCAGTATTTT,CASSLMLGSGGAGTQYF
TRBV5-1,TRBJ2-3,NA,TRBD2,TGCGCCAGCAGCTATGTAGCGGGAGGAAGCTCAGATACGCAGTATTTT,CASSYVAGGSSDTQYF
TRBV2,TRBJ2-7,NA,NA,TGTGCCAGCAGTATACAGGGATCCTACGAGCAGTACTTC,CASSIQGSYEQYF
TRBV7-2,TRBJ1-5,NA,NA,TGTGCCAGCAGCTTAGTTTCTACAGGGCGGCAGCCCCAGCATTTT,CASSLVSTGRQPQHF
TRBV5-6,TRBJ1-3,NA,NA,TGTGCCAGCAGCGGCCGGGACACCTCTGGAAACACCATATATTTT,CASSGRDTSGNTIYF
TRBV14,TRBJ1-6,NA,NA,TGTGCCAGCAGCCCTACCTATAATTCACCCCTCCACTTT,CASSPTYNSPLHF
TRBV4-3,TRBJ2-3,once,TRBD2,TGCGCCAGCAGCCACCTTCCAGGACGTAGCGGGGAAAGCACAGATACGCAGTATTTT,CASSHLPGRSGESTDTQYF
TRBV2,TRBJ2-7,NA,NA,TGTGCCAGCAGTGTAGAGGCAGCTCTACCCTACGAGCAGTACTTC,CASSVEAALPYEQYF
TRBV6-1,TRBJ1-2,NA,NA,TGTGCCAGCAGCCTGAACAGAGCCTTTAACTATGGCTACACCTTC,CASSLNRAFNYGYTF
TRBV4-1,TRBJ2-1,NA,NA,TGCGCCAGCAGCCAAGGGGACATCTACAATGAGCAGTTCTTC,CASSQGDIYNEQFF
TRBV7-2,TRBJ2-7,NA,NA,TGTGCCAGCACCCTAAGCGGCTACGAGCAGTACTTC,CASTLSGYEQYF
TRBV11-2,TRBJ2-2,NA,NA,TGTGCCAGCAGCCCCGGACAGTCGAACACCGGGGAGCTGTTTTTT,CASSPGQSNTGELFF
TRBV5-5,TRBJ1-3,NA,NA,TGTGCCAGCAGCCATTACTTAGACTCTGGAAACACCATATATTTT,CASSHYLDSGNTIYF
TRBV9,TRBJ2-5,NA,TRBD2,TGTGCCAGCAGCGTAGAGATGGTAGCGGGCGAGACCCAGTACTTC,CASSVEMVAGETQYF
TRBV28,TRBJ1-5,few,TRBD1,TGTGCCAGCATTCGAACAGGGGGCGTTTATAGCAATCAGCCCCAGCATTTT,CASIRTGGVYSNQPQHF
TRBV5-1,TRBJ2-5,NA,NA,TGCGCCAGCAGCTTGGCCCCCAGACAGAAAGAGACCCAGTACTTC,CASSLAPRQKETQYF
TRBV19,TRBJ2-2,NA,TRBD1,TGTGCCAGTAGTATTACAGGGGGCGCCGGGGAGCTGTTTTTT,CASSITGGAGELFF
TRBV7-2,TRBJ2-2,NA,NA,TGTGCCAGCAACTACGAGACCGGGGAGCTGTTTTTT,CASNYETGELFF
TRBV7-2,TRBJ1-2,NA,TRBD1,TGTGCCAGCAGCTCCCCCAGGGGGTGGAATAACTATGGCTACACCTTC,CASSSPRGWNNYGYTF